The 4 T cell receptor beta chains below were found in one sample sequenced in a study of cytomegalovirus exposure and HLA in healthy donors. PCR amplification relied on 60 Vbeta primers (plus 13 Jbeta primers). The data were produced by immunoSEQ multiplex PCR, yet TCRdb's version contains in-frame clones alone and is incomplete. The repertoire holds some 61,000 clones, with over 75% as singletons. Sequencing was done on a sample of PBMCs. These receptors came from a human donor in good health.

This clone was detected only a few times. The genes are TRBV18 and TRBJ1-2; no reliable D call. Trimming pared 2 bases from V and 0 bases from J, leaving 10 bases between. CDR3 size: 15 residues. CDR1 KGHSH and CDR2 LQKENI come from the germline V gene. CDR3 residues: CASSPSGPTNYGYTF. CDR3 sequence (DNA): TGTGCCAGCTCACCAAGCGGACCTACTAACTATGGCTACACCTTC.

This clone was detected only a few times. The chain employs TRBV4-3 and TRBJ2-7; 9 bases are a match to TRBD1. This CDR3 has 16 amino acids. CDR1 and CDR2 (germline): LGHNA, YSLEER. With V trimmed by 0 bases and J by 1 base, 4 bases remained unmatched. CDR3: CASSQEVTGGSYEQYF. CDR3 nucleotide sequence: TGCGCCAGCAGCCAAGAAGTGACAGGGGGATCCTACGAGCAGTACTTC.

The chain links TRBV10-3 to TRBJ2-3; D not certain. Trimming cost V 3 bases and J 6 bases, with 13 bases left between them. CDR3 length: 14 residues. CDR1 ENHRY and CDR2 SYGVKD come from the germline V gene. CDR3 residues: CAISELRSGDTQYF. CDR3 bases: TGTGCCATCAGTGAACTTAGGTCAGGCGATACGCAGTATTTT.

Concerning this clone itself: Relative to the germline gene, one junction end is altered; a read error may explain this. The chain carries TRBV27 and TRBJ1-2, with a possible D match to TRBD1 (5 bases). Germline assignment: CDR1 MNHEY and CDR2 SMNVEV (reference sequence). The CDR3 consists of 13 residues. As DNA, the CDR3 is TGTGCCAGCAGATGGTCGGGGGGGTATGGCTACCCCTTC. Its protein product is CASRWSGGYGYPF.